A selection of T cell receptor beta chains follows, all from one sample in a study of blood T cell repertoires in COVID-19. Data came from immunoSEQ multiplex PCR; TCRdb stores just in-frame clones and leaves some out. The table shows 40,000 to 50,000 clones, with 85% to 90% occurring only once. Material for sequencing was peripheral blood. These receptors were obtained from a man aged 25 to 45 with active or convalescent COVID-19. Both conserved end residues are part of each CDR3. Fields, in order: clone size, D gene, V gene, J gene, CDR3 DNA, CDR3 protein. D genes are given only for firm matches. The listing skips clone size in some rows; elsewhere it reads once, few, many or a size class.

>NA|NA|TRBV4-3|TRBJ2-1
TGCGCCAGCAGCCAAGATCTGGCGGGGATTTACAATGAGCAGTTCTTC
CASSQDLAGIYNEQFF
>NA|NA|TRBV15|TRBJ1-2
TGTGCCACCAGCAGAGGGCGAGGGCCACTCACGGGCTACACCTTC
CATSRGRGPLTGYTF
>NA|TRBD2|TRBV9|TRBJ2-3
TGTGCCAGCAGCGTAGATCTCCTAGCGGGAGGTCCAGATACGCAGTATTTT
CASSVDLLAGGPDTQYF
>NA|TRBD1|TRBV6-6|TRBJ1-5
TGTGCCAGCAGTCGACAGGGAAGTGGCAATCAGCCCCAGCATTTT
CASSRQGSGNQPQHF
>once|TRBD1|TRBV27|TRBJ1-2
TGTGCCAGCAGTTTAGGGGCAGGGGGACCCTATGGCTACACCTTC
CASSLGAGGPYGYTF
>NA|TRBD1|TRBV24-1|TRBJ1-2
TGTGCCACCAGTGATGGGGGTTTGGGACAGGCGTTCTATGGCTACACCTTC
CATSDGGLGQAFYGYTF
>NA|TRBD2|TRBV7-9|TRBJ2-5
TGTGCCAGCAGTCCCCTAGCGGGGGGGTATGAGACCCAGTACTTC
CASSPLAGGYETQYF
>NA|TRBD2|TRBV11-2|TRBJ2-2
TGTGCCAGCAGCTTCCTAGCGGGGGGGACGAACGGGGAGCTGTTTTTT
CASSFLAGGTNGELFF
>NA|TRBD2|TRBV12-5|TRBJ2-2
TGTGCTAGTGGTTTGGTAAGCGGGAGAAACACCGGGGAGCTGTTTTTT
CASGLVSGRNTGELFF
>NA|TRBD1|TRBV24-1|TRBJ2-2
TGTGCCACCAGTGATTCCCGGACAGGGCCCGCGAACACCGGGGAGCTGTTTTTT
CATSDSRTGPANTGELFF
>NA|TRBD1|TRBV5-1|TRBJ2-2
TGCGCCAGCAGCACCTGGAAAGGGACAGACCTGAACACCGGGGAGCTGTTTTTT
CASSTWKGTDLNTGELFF
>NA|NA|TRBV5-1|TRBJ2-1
TGCGCCAGCAGCTTCCAGAGCGGTATATCTCGGCAGTTCTTC
CASSFQSGISRQFF
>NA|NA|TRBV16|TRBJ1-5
TGTGCCAGCAGCCAATCTCGGGGTCAGCCCCAGCATTTT
CASSQSRGQPQHF
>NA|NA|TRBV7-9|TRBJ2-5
TGTGCCAGCAGCCTGACAGGCCCCTTTGGGACCCAGTACTTC
CASSLTGPFGTQYF
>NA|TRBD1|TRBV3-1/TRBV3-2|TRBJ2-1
TGTGCCAGCAGCTCCGGGACAGGGGGTGGTAATGAGCAGTTCTTC
CASSSGTGGGNEQFF
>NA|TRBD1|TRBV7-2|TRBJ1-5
TGTGCCAGCAGTCAACAGGGGGGGGTAGGTCAGCCCCAGCATTTT
CASSQQGGVGQPQHF
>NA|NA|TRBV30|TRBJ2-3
TGTGCCTGGAAGGGGCTCTCCACAGATACGCAGTATTTT
CAWKGLSTDTQYF
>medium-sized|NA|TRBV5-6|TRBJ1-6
TGTGCCAGCAGCTTGGAGGGAGGCACCTATAATTCACCCCTCCACTTT
CASSLEGGTYNSPLHF
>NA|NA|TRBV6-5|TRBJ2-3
TGTGCCAGCAGTCAGACAGATACGCAGTATTTT
CASSQTDTQYF
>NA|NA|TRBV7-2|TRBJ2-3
TGTGCCAGCAGCTCACCGGGTGGAAGTGGGCAGTATTTT
CASSSPGGSGQYF
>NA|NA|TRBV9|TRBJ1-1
TGTGCCAGCAGCGTAGATTCCTCCGGGTACACTGAAGCTTTCTTT
CASSVDSSGYTEAFF
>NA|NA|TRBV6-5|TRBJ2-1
TGTGCCAGCAGTTACTCCTATTCGGTGAATGAGCAGTTCTTC
CASSYSYSVNEQFF
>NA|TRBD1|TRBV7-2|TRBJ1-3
TGTGCCAGCAGCAGGGACAGGGGGGGAAACACCATATATTTT
CASSRDRGGNTIYF
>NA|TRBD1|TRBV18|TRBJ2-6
TGTGCCAGCTCACCCCTGGGACAGGGAGCGGCCTCTGGGGCCAACGTCCTGACTTTC
CASSPLGQGAASGANVLTF
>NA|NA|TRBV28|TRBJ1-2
TGTGCCAGCAGTTCTGCTGGACAGACCCCTAACTATGGCTACACCTTC
CASSSAGQTPNYGYTF
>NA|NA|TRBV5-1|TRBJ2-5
TGCGCCAGCAGCCTTAGAAAGGGGCCGGAGACCCAGTACTTC
CASSLRKGPETQYF
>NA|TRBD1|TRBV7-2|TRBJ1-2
TGTGCCAGCAGCCCGGGGACAGGGGACCGTGGCTACACCTTC
CASSPGTGDRGYTF
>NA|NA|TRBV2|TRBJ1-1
TGTGCCAGCAGTGCAGGGAACACTGAAGCTTTCTTT
CASSAGNTEAFF
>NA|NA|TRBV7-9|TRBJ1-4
TGTGCCAGCAGCCCCGTTAGAGGGAGGGGTAGTGAAAAACTGTTTTTT
CASSPVRGRGSEKLFF
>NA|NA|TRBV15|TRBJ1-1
TGTGCCACCAGCGGGCCGACAGCGAACACTGAAGCTTTCTTT
CATSGPTANTEAFF
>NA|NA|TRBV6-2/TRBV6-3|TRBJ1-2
TGTGCCAGCAGTTACGTGGCAGGGCTAAACTATGGCTACACCTTC
CASSYVAGLNYGYTF
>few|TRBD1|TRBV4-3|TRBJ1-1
TGCGCCAGCAGCCAAGAGGGGACAGTCACTGAAGCTTTCTTT
CASSQEGTVTEAFF
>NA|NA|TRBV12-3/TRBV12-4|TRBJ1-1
TGTGCCAGCAGTTTTCGACAGAACACTGAAGCTTTCTTT
CASSFRQNTEAFF
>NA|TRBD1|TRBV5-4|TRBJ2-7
TGTGCCAGCAGCAAAGGGGGCCGGGTTATCTCCGAGCAGTACTTC
CASSKGGRVISEQYF
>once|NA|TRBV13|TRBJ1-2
TGTGCCAGCCGGGAGGCGACAAAAGCTAACTATGGCTACACCTTC
CASREATKANYGYTF
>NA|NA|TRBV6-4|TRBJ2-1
TGTGCCAGCAGCAGCACGGAGAGATCCTACAATGAGCAGTTCTTC
CASSSTERSYNEQFF
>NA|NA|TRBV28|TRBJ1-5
TGTGCCAGCAGTTTAATTCGGAGGGCCCTAGGGAGCAATCAGCCCCAGCATTTT
CASSLIRRALGSNQPQHF
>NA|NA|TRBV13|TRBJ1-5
TGTGCCAGCAGCTTAGGTCAGGGGTTAAATCAGCCCCAGCATTTT
CASSLGQGLNQPQHF
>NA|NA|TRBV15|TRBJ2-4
TGTGCCACCAGTCCTAACTCAAGGCGGGCCAAAAACATTCAGTACTTC
CATSPNSRRAKNIQYF